A selection of T cell receptor beta chains follows, all from one sample in a study of blood T cells in healthy people across ages. TCRdb reprocessed the 5' RACE reads via MiXCR and lists one record per CDR3 protein. The sample shows hundreds of thousands of distinct CDR3 sequences, 32% of them seen only once. Source material: blood. These receptors originate from a woman older than 75 in good health. The CDR3 runs from the conserved cysteine through the conserved F or W. A D gene is named only where the DNA matches it firmly. For some rows the clone size is stated as once, few or many, or as a class when expanded; others skip it.

j_call: TRBJ2-6; v_call: TRBV5-1; clone_size: many; d_call: -; cdr3_aa: CASSLVGEGANVLTF; cdr3_nt: TGCGCCAGCAGCTTGGTAGGGGAGGGGGCCAACGTCCTGACTTTC
j_call: TRBJ2-4; v_call: TRBV7-2; clone_size: -; d_call: -; cdr3_aa: CASSPSPQVKNIQYF; cdr3_nt: TGTGCCAGCAGTCCAAGCCCACAGGTGAAAAACATTCAGTACTTC
j_call: TRBJ1-5; v_call: TRBV6-1; clone_size: few; d_call: -; cdr3_aa: CASIPGRGNQPQHF; cdr3_nt: TGTGCCAGCATTCCGGGTAGGGGGAATCAGCCCCAGCATTTT
j_call: TRBJ2-5; v_call: TRBV3-1; clone_size: few; d_call: TRBD1; cdr3_aa: CASSIRTGKETQYF; cdr3_nt: TGTGCCAGCAGCATCCGGACAGGGAAAGAGACCCAGTACTTC
j_call: TRBJ1-6; v_call: TRBV7-8; clone_size: many; d_call: TRBD1; cdr3_aa: CASSGQGNSPLHF; cdr3_nt: TGTGCCAGCTCCGGACAGGGGAATTCACCCCTCCACTTT
j_call: TRBJ2-7; v_call: TRBV5-1; clone_size: many; d_call: -; cdr3_aa: CASSRGPSTYEQYF; cdr3_nt: TGCGCCAGCAGCCGGGGACCGAGTACTTACGAGCAGTACTTC
j_call: TRBJ1-1; v_call: TRBV12-3/TRBV12-4; clone_size: many; d_call: -; cdr3_aa: CASSAQGVLDTEAFF; cdr3_nt: TGTGCCAGCAGCGCACAGGGCGTTCTGGACACTGAAGCTTTCTTT
j_call: TRBJ2-7; v_call: TRBV7-2; clone_size: many; d_call: -; cdr3_aa: CASSLAGQGGNYEQYF; cdr3_nt: TGTGCCAGCAGCTTAGCCGGGCAGGGCGGGAATTACGAGCAGTACTTC
j_call: TRBJ2-5; v_call: TRBV12-3/TRBV12-4; clone_size: many; d_call: -; cdr3_aa: CASSLSLGGHQETQYF; cdr3_nt: TGTGCCAGCAGTTTGTCGCTGGGGGGCCACCAAGAGACCCAGTACTTC
j_call: TRBJ2-2; v_call: TRBV27; clone_size: few; d_call: -; cdr3_aa: CATQAQFNTGELFF; cdr3_nt: TGTGCCACCCAGGCCCAATTTAACACCGGGGAGCTGTTTTTT
j_call: TRBJ2-4; v_call: TRBV2; clone_size: -; d_call: TRBD1; cdr3_aa: CASSGQGDGKNIRYF; cdr3_nt: TGTGCCAGCAGTGGACAGGGTGACGGCAAAAACATTCGGTACTTC
j_call: TRBJ1-4; v_call: TRBV5-1; clone_size: many; d_call: -; cdr3_aa: CASSLDPGPAGLFF; cdr3_nt: TGCGCCAGCAGCTTGGACCCCGGGCCAGCGGGGTTGTTTTTT
j_call: TRBJ2-2; v_call: TRBV29-1; clone_size: few; d_call: -; cdr3_aa: CSVDPGQNTGELFF; cdr3_nt: TGCAGCGTTGACCCGGGCCAGAACACCGGGGAGCTGTTTTTT
j_call: TRBJ2-3; v_call: TRBV29-1; clone_size: -; d_call: -; cdr3_aa: CSADSASTDTQYF; cdr3_nt: TGCAGCGCCGACAGCGCTAGCACAGATACGCAGTATTTT
j_call: TRBJ2-7; v_call: TRBV9; clone_size: -; d_call: -; cdr3_aa: CASSAHPTGGEPTYEQYF; cdr3_nt: TGTGCCAGCAGTGCCCACCCGACCGGAGGGGAACCCACCTACGAGCAGTACTTC
j_call: TRBJ2-5; v_call: TRBV20-1; clone_size: many; d_call: -; cdr3_aa: CSAHTLQETQYF; cdr3_nt: TGCAGTGCGCACACTCTCCAAGAGACCCAGTACTTC
j_call: TRBJ2-5; v_call: TRBV23-1; clone_size: many; d_call: -; cdr3_aa: CASSQPRAGQRKETQYF; cdr3_nt: TGCGCCAGCAGTCAACCAAGGGCAGGACAGAGAAAAGAGACCCAGTACTTC
j_call: TRBJ1-2; v_call: TRBV2; clone_size: many; d_call: -; cdr3_aa: CASREHTLIGYTF; cdr3_nt: TGTGCCAGCAGGGAACATACACTTATCGGCTACACCTTC
j_call: TRBJ1-2; v_call: TRBV24-1; clone_size: many; d_call: -; cdr3_aa: CATSEPGVNYGYTF; cdr3_nt: TGTGCCACCAGTGAGCCAGGGGTAAACTATGGCTACACCTTC
j_call: TRBJ1-4; v_call: TRBV6-6; clone_size: -; d_call: -; cdr3_aa: CASRAATNEKRFF; cdr3_nt: TGTGCCAGCAGGGCTGCAACTAATGAAAAACGGTTTTTT
j_call: TRBJ2-2; v_call: TRBV29-1; clone_size: few; d_call: TRBD1; cdr3_aa: CSATGTAYTGELFF; cdr3_nt: TGCAGCGCAACCGGGACAGCCTACACCGGGGAGCTGTTTTTT
j_call: TRBJ1-2; v_call: TRBV6-2/TRBV6-3; clone_size: many; d_call: TRBD1; cdr3_aa: CASSSTTGGDYGYTF; cdr3_nt: TGTGCCAGCAGTTCAACGACAGGGGGGGACTATGGCTACACCTTC
j_call: TRBJ2-5; v_call: TRBV20-1; clone_size: many; d_call: TRBD1; cdr3_aa: CSARAPGGGYQETQYF; cdr3_nt: TGCAGTGCTAGAGCCCCAGGGGGCGGTTACCAAGAGACCCAGTACTTC
j_call: TRBJ2-7; v_call: TRBV6-6; clone_size: many; d_call: -; cdr3_aa: CASSRGDPSTYEQYF; cdr3_nt: TGTGCCAGCAGTCGCGGCGACCCCTCGACCTACGAGCAGTACTTC
j_call: TRBJ2-6; v_call: TRBV9; clone_size: -; d_call: -; cdr3_aa: CANSVAEGLPPGANVLTF; cdr3_nt: TGTGCCAACAGCGTAGCTGAAGGGCTTCCTCCTGGGGCCAACGTCCTGACTTTC
j_call: TRBJ1-4; v_call: TRBV18; clone_size: few; d_call: -; cdr3_aa: CASSPRGGSDEKLFF; cdr3_nt: TGTGCCAGCTCCCCCCGAGGAGGGTCTGATGAAAAACTGTTTTTT
j_call: TRBJ2-3; v_call: TRBV7-2; clone_size: many; d_call: TRBD2; cdr3_aa: CASSSLVAGGLPDTQYF; cdr3_nt: TGTGCCAGCAGCTCCCTTGTGGCGGGGGGGCTCCCAGATACGCAGTATTTT
j_call: TRBJ1-4; v_call: TRBV4-1; clone_size: many; d_call: -; cdr3_aa: CASSRGLWTATNEKLFF; cdr3_nt: TGCGCCAGCAGCCGCGGTTTATGGACGGCAACTAATGAAAAACTGTTTTTT
j_call: TRBJ1-1; v_call: TRBV10-3; clone_size: few; d_call: TRBD1; cdr3_aa: CAISESVRGLDTEAFF; cdr3_nt: TGTGCCATCAGTGAGTCGGTCAGGGGGCTAGACACTGAAGCTTTCTTT
j_call: TRBJ2-6; v_call: TRBV7-2; clone_size: -; d_call: -; cdr3_aa: CASSLHRAPGANVRTF; cdr3_nt: TGTGCCAGCAGCTTGCACAGGGCGCCTGGGGCCAACGTCCGGACTTTC